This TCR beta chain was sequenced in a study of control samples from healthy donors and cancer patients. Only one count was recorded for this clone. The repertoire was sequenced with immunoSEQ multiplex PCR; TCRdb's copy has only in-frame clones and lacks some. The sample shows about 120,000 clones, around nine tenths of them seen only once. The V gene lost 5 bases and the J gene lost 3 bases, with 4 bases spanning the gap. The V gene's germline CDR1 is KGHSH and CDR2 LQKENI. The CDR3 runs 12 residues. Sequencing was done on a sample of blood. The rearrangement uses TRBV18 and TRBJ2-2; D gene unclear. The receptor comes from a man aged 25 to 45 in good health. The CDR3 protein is CASSSDTGELFF. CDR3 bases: TGTGCCAGCTCATCGGACACCGGGGAGCTGTTTTTT.